These 19 T cell receptor beta chains share one sample of origin, sequenced in a study of graft-versus-host responses after intestinal transplantation. Only in-frame clones appear in the TCRdb table, and some are missing; sequencing was by immunoSEQ multiplex PCR. The table includes about 100,000 clones, more than 85% detected once. These TCRs are of unknown antigen specificity. Here the sequenced sample was unstimulated CD4+ T cells sorted from spleen or lymph node cells, taken before transplant. The origin of the receptors is a human donor who was the organ donor for an intestinal transplant.

This rearrangement joins TRBV30 to TRBJ1-2; 9 bases map to TRBD1. The CDR3 has 12 amino acids. J was trimmed by 8 bases and V by 6 bases; bases with no gene match: 7. The germline CDR1 and CDR2 sequences are GTSNPN and SVGIG (reference sequence). The DNA for the CDR3 is TGTGCCTGTACAGGGGGCGGAAGCGGCTACACCTTC. Its translation: CACTGGGSGYTF.

The chain joins TRBV6-1 to TRBJ1-3; D ambiguous. V dropped 4 bases and J dropped 0 bases, with 4 bases sitting between them. CDR1 and CDR2 from the germline V gene are MNHNS and SASEGT. CDR3 size: 13 residues. The CDR3 is CASSGSSGNTIYF. Written as DNA, the CDR3 is TGTGCCAGCAGTGGAAGCTCTGGAAACACCATATATTTT.

V gene TRBV5-1 combines with J gene TRBJ1-4, with D perhaps matching TRBD1 (6 bases). CDR1 SGHRS and CDR2 YFSETQ come from the germline V gene. The ends were cut back, 4 bases at V and 8 bases at J, with 18 bases in the middle. The CDR3 is 15 amino acids. CDR3 sequence: CASSPRWGAEEKLFF. The CDR3 coding sequence is TGCGCCAGCAGCCCACGGTGGGGGGCAGAGGAAAAACTGTTTTTT. The full variable domain, rest sourced from reference TRBV5-1 and TRBJ1-4, is KAGVTQTPRYLIKTRGQQVTLSCSPISGHRSVSWYQQTPGQGLQFLFEYFSETQRNKGNFPGRFSGRQFSNSRSEMNVSTLELGDSALYLCASSPRWGAEEKLFFGSGTQLSVL.

A few counts support this clone. The rearrangement links TRBV6-5 to TRBJ1-6, with D unclear. This CDR3 has 14 residues. V was shortened by 0 bases and J by 9 bases, with 9 bases between the two germline ends. CDR1 and CDR2 from the germline V gene are MNHEY and SVGAGI. The chain's CDR3 is CASSYSPVGSPLHF. For the CDR3, the DNA is TGTGCCAGCAGTTACTCACCAGTGGGTTCACCCCTCCACTTT.

The rearrangement joins TRBV7-9 to TRBJ2-3, with 8 bases aligning to TRBD1. J lost 15 bases, V lost 2 bases, and 4 bases had no gene match. Germline V gives CDR1 SEHNR, CDR2 FQNEAQ (reference sequence). The length of the CDR3 is 11 residues. CDR3 protein: CASSLYDRGYF. CDR3 coding DNA: TGTGCCAGCAGCTTATACGACAGGGGTTATTTT.

The V call is TRBV19, the J call TRBJ1-2; D uncertain. The germline V and J ends were trimmed by 8 bases and 7 bases, with 20 bases remaining between them. Germline V CDR1 and CDR2: LNHDA, SQIVND (reference sequence). The CDR3 contains 14 residues. CDR3 bases: TGTGCCAGTGGTCAATACCGGGCGTCGGGTGGCTACACCTTC. This codes for CASGQYRASGGYTF. Filled out from reference TRBV19 and TRBJ1-2, the complete variable domain reads DGGITQSPKYLFRKEGQNVTLSCEQNLNHDAMYWYRQDPGQGLRLIYYSQIVNDFQKGDIAEGYSVSREKKESFPLTVTSAQKNPTAFYLCASGQYRASGGYTFGSGTRLTVV.

The chain combines TRBV11-2 with TRBJ2-7; 8 bases are a match to TRBD1. The V gene end was trimmed by 6 bases and the J gene end by 0 bases; junction bases not matched to a gene: 7. The CDR3 has 15 residues. Germline-derived CDR1 and CDR2 are SGHAT and FQNNGV. Written as DNA, the CDR3 is TGTGCCAGCAGGCATACAGGGGGAAGCTCCTACGAGCAGTACTTC. Amino acids: CASRHTGGSSYEQYF.

This rearrangement joins TRBV29-1 to TRBJ1-2, with a tentative D call TRBD1 (5 bases). V dropped 5 bases and J dropped 7 bases, with 11 bases sitting between them. The CDR3 length is 11 residues. CDR1 is SQVTM and CDR2 is ANQGSEA in the germline V gene. In nucleotides, the CDR3 is TGCAGCGTTAGGCAGGGTAGTGGCTACACCTTC. Protein sequence: CSVRQGSGYTF.

The gene calls are TRBV25-1 and TRBJ1-5, with unresolved D. The germline CDR1 and CDR2 sequences are MGHDK and SYGVNS. The CDR3 sequence is 12 residues long. V shed 8 bases and J shed 4 bases, with 9 bases lying between them. The CDR3 DNA sequence: TGTGCCAGCGCTTTAGGGAATCAGCCCCAGCATTTT. Translated: CASALGNQPQHF.

The chain combines TRBV6-4 with TRBJ2-3, with TRBD1 identical over 10 bases. V lost 11 bases to trimming and J lost 1 base; unmatched junction nucleotides: 6. Germline CDR1 and CDR2: MRHNA and SNTAGT. CDR3 length equals 14 residues. This chain's CDR3 is CADRGLAGTDTQYF. CDR3 in DNA: TGTGCCGACAGGGGGCTAGCGGGCACAGATACGCAGTATTTT.

The gene calls are TRBV19 and TRBJ1-4; a possible D gene is TRBD1 (6 bases). Trimming shortened V by 5 bases and J by 12 bases, and 10 bases separated the two germline ends. The CDR3 extends over 11 amino acids. From germline, CDR1 is LNHDA and CDR2 SQIVND (reference sequence). The CDR3 region is CASSSRQELFF. The CDR3 DNA sequence: TGTGCCAGTAGTTCCCGACAGGAACTGTTTTTT.

The rearrangement joins TRBV25-1 to TRBJ2-7; D is possibly TRBD1 or TRBD2 (5 bases each). Trimming cost V 8 bases and J 1 base, with 12 bases left between them. Germline CDR1 MGHDK, CDR2 SYGVNS. The CDR3 extends over 13 amino acids. The CDR3 loop reads CASGRGGSYEQYF. The CDR3 coding sequence is TGTGCCAGCGGTCGGGGCGGTTCCTACGAGCAGTACTTC.

The rearrangement joins TRBV11-2 to TRBJ2-7, with 7 bases matching TRBD2. Trimming cost V 3 bases and J 7 bases; bases outside gene matches: 6. The germline V gene has CDR1 SGHAT and CDR2 FQNNGV. CDR3 size: 13 residues. DNA for the CDR3: TGTGCCAGCAGCTTCGTGTGGGGGGGAGAGCAGTACTTC. This codes for CASSFVWGGEQYF.

The V and J genes are TRBV6-5 and TRBJ2-3; maybe TRBD1 (5 bases). Germline values: CDR1 MNHEY, CDR2 SVGAGI. This CDR3 is built from 11 residues. V was trimmed by 6 bases and J by 6 bases, leaving 7 bases between them. CDR3 nucleotide sequence: TGTGCCAGCAGGGGGCTGGATACGCAGTATTTT. It yields the protein CASRGLDTQYF.

V usage is TRBV5-1 and J usage is TRBJ1-3; 8 nucleotides align to TRBD1. The CDR3 runs 14 residues. Germline V gene data show CDR1 as SGHRS and CDR2 as YFSETQ. V shed 4 bases and J 8 bases; nucleotides not matched to a gene: 8. This CDR3 reads CASSPSTGVDTIYF. The CDR3 nucleotides are TGCGCCAGCAGCCCCTCGACAGGGGTTGACACCATATATTTT. Looking up the rest from reference TRBV5-1 and TRBJ1-3 gives the full variable domain: KAGVTQTPRYLIKTRGQQVTLSCSPISGHRSVSWYQQTPGQGLQFLFEYFSETQRNKGNFPGRFSGRQFSNSRSEMNVSTLELGDSALYLCASSPSTGVDTIYFGEGSWLTVV.

The genes are TRBV10-3 and TRBJ1-1, with D maybe TRBD1 (6 bases). The CDR3 sequence is 16 residues long. Trimming left V 2 bases short and J 0 bases short, with 13 bases between. The V gene's germline CDR1 is ENHRY and CDR2 SYGVKD. The CDR3 DNA sequence: TGTGCCATCAGTGAGCCCGGAGGGGGTCTGAACACTGAAGCTTTCTTT. Translating gives CAISEPGGGLNTEAFF.

This chain connects TRBV6-6 to TRBJ1-5; D gene unclear. Germline CDR1 and CDR2: MNHNY and SVGAGI (reference sequence). V lost 0 bases and J 0 bases, leaving 9 bases between the germline ends. The CDR3 is 16 amino acids. CDR3 in amino acids: CASSYSLTYSNQPQHF. The DNA for the CDR3 is TGTGCCAGCAGTTACTCTCTGACTTATAGCAATCAGCCCCAGCATTTT.

This clone has just one count. DNA of the CDR3: TGTGCCAGTAGTGGGACAGGGAACAATGAGCAGTTCTTC. Its protein is CASSGTGNNEQFF. V and J are TRBV19 and TRBJ2-1, with 9 bases lining up with TRBD1. With V trimmed by 5 bases and J by 5 bases, 1 base remained unmatched. This CDR3 contains 13 residues. Per the germline V gene, CDR1 is LNHDA and CDR2 is SQIVND (reference sequence).

The chain employs TRBV10-3 and TRBJ1-1, with 7 bases matching TRBD1. The CDR3 loop spans 14 amino acids. The germline V gene encodes CDR1 ENHRY and CDR2 SYGVKD. V trimming: 7 bases; J trimming: 0 bases; junction bases outside the gene matches: 5. CDR3 in amino acids: CAITRDSLNTEAFF. DNA of the CDR3: TGTGCCATCACCCGGGACAGCCTGAACACTGAAGCTTTCTTT.